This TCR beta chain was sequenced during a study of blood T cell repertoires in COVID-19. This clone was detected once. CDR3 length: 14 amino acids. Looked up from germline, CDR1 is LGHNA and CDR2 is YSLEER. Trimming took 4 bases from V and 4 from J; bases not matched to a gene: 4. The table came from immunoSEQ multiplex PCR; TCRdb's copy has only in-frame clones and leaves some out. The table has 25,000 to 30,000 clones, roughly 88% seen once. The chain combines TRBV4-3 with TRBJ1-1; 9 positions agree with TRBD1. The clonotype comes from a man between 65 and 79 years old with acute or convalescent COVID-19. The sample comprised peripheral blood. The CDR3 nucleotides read TGCGCCAGCAGCCGAGACAGGGGGAGCACTGAAGCTTTCTTT. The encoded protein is CASSRDRGSTEAFF.